The next 18 T cell receptor beta chains were all read from a single sample in a study of OX40 agonist ivuxolimab in advanced cancers. TCRdb's table, derived via immunoSEQ multiplex PCR, lists solely in-frame clones and lacks some. Of 60,000 to 65,000 clones listed, approximately 90% are singletons. The specimen was CD4+ or CD8+ T cells sorted from blood, collected in a trial of the OX40 agonist ivuxolimab. The receptors were gathered from an adult with an advanced solid tumor such as melanoma, head and neck, liver or kidney cancer.

CDR3 loop: CATSREGGQGALGKNIQYF. CDR3 DNA: TGTGCCACCAGCAGAGAGGGGGGACAGGGGGCGCTGGGCAAAAACATTCAGTACTTC. The rearrangement joins TRBV15 to TRBJ2-4; 12 bases fit TRBD1. The length of the CDR3 is 19 residues. CDR1 is LNHNV, CDR2 YYDKDF, per germline (reference sequence). The ends lost 0 bases at V and 3 bases at J; junction bases unmatched: 9. Based on the CDR3 plus reference TRBV15 and TRBJ2-4, the full variable domain is DAMVIQNPRYQVTQFGKPVTLSCSQTLNHNVMYWYQQKSSQAPKLLFHYYDKDFNNEADTPDNFQSRRPNTSFCFLDIRSPGLGDTAMYLCATSREGGQGALGKNIQYFGAGTRLSVL.

The chain carries TRBV6-5 and TRBJ1-5; D might be TRBD1 (5 bases). The V end lost 2 bases, the J end lost 5 bases, and 10 bases lay between the germline ends. Germline CDR1 and CDR2: MNHEY and SVGAGI. The CDR3 loop spans 14 amino acids. CDR3 residues: CASSYARAYQPQHF. CDR3 bases: TGTGCCAGCAGTTACGCCAGGGCCTATCAGCCCCAGCATTTT.

On this clone itself: At one end, the junction sequence differs from germline, possibly due to a read error. The J gene is TRBJ2-5, the V gene TRBV7-9, with unresolved D. Germline assignment: CDR1 SEHNR and CDR2 FQNEAQ (reference sequence). This CDR3 contains 11 residues. The CDR3, as DNA: TGTGCCAGCACCACTGAAGAAACCCAGTACTTC. Protein: CASTTEETQYF.

The V and J genes are TRBV6-1 and TRBJ2-1, with 9 positions matching TRBD2. This CDR3 comprises 14 residues. Trimming removed 5 bases from V and 7 bases from J; junction bases left unmatched: 6. Germline V CDR1 and CDR2: MNHNS, SASEGT. The CDR3 nucleotides are TGTGCCAGCAGTTTAGCGGGAGAGCAGAATGAGCAGTTCTTC. This sequence encodes CASSLAGEQNEQFF.

The chain joins TRBV10-1 to TRBJ2-2; TRBD2 aligns across 7 bases. V shed 11 bases, J shed 1 base, and the junction held 13 bases outside the gene matches. Germline-derived CDR1 and CDR2 are WNHNN and SYGVQD (reference sequence). The CDR3 contains 16 residues. This chain's CDR3 is CAGKLTGTKNTGELFF. CDR3 sequence (DNA): TGCGCCGGAAAACTAACCGGGACTAAGAACACCGGGGAGCTGTTTTTT.

This clone was counted a few times. V and J are TRBV7-8 and TRBJ1-2, with no clear D. Trimming shortened V by 1 base and J by 8 bases, and 11 bases separated the two germline ends. The CDR3 sequence is 13 residues long. Germline V lookup: CDR1 SGHVS, CDR2 FQNEAQ. The CDR3 region is CASSLVGLGGYTF. For the CDR3, the DNA is TGTGCCAGCAGCTTAGTAGGATTGGGCGGCTACACCTTC.

The chain uses TRBV9 and TRBJ1-1, with 7 bases that match TRBD1. V lost 3 bases, J lost 10 bases, and 6 bases stayed unmatched. CDR3 length: 12 residues. Germline V gives CDR1 SGDLS, CDR2 YYNGEE. CDR3 residues: CASSDYRGRAFF. The CDR3 DNA is TGTGCCAGCAGCGACTACAGGGGACGAGCTTTCTTT.

The chain recombines TRBV5-4 with TRBJ2-7, with D tentatively TRBD1 (5 bases). The CDR3 is made up of 15 amino acids. Germline V gene data show CDR1 as SGHNT and CDR2 as YYREEE (reference sequence). V was cut by 5 bases and J by 0 bases, with 15 bases left in between. CDR3 amino acids: CASSPFQGDSYEQYF. For the CDR3, the DNA is TGTGCCAGCAGTCCCTTCCAGGGCGACTCCTACGAGCAGTACTTC. Drawing the rest from reference TRBV5-4 and TRBJ2-7, the complete variable domain is ETGVTQSPTHLIKTRGQQVTLRCSSQSGHNTVSWYQQALGQGPQFIFQYYREEENGRGNFPPRFSGLQFPNYSSELNVNALELDDSALYLCASSPFQGDSYEQYFGPGTRLTVT.

CDR3 loop: CATSRDQGAETQYF. CDR3 coding DNA: TGTGCCACCAGCAGAGATCAGGGTGCGGAGACCCAGTACTTC. The chain has TRBV15 and TRBJ2-5; maybe TRBD1 (5 bases). The CDR3 is made up of 14 amino acids. Germline CDR1 reads LNHNV; CDR2 reads YYDKDF (reference sequence). V was trimmed by 0 bases and J by 5 bases, leaving 10 bases between them.

V usage is TRBV30 and J usage is TRBJ2-2, with D unclear. The germline V and J ends were trimmed by 0 bases and 5 bases, with 7 bases remaining between them. The CDR3 runs to 13 residues. Germline V gene data show CDR1 as GTSNPN and CDR2 as SVGIG (reference sequence). The CDR3 coding sequence is TGTGCCTGGAGTGTACGTTGGACCGGGGAGCTGTTTTTT. Its protein is CAWSVRWTGELFF.

The J gene is TRBJ2-7, the V gene TRBV6-1; a possible D gene is TRBD1 (6 bases). This CDR3 has 15 amino acids. V lost 0 bases and J lost 4, with 13 bases in between. The germline V gene has CDR1 MNHNS and CDR2 SASEGT. The CDR3 nucleotides are TGTGCCAGCAGTGAAGCCCCGGGACAACTATACGAGCAGTACTTC. This sequence encodes CASSEAPGQLYEQYF.

This chain connects TRBV29-1 to TRBJ2-2; tentative D call: TRBD2 (5 bases). Germline CDR1 reads SQVTM; CDR2 reads ANQGSEA. This CDR3 has 14 residues. The V gene lost 6 bases and the J gene lost 7 bases, with 18 bases spanning the gap. DNA of the CDR3: TGCAGCGTCCGACAAGCTAGCTCTAGCGGGGAGCTGTTTTTT. This gives the protein CSVRQASSSGELFF.

The chain couples TRBV19 to TRBJ2-7; 13 nucleotides align to TRBD2. The trim removed 8 bases at V and 6 bases at J, leaving 7 bases unmatched. CDR1 is LNHDA, CDR2 SQIVND, per germline (reference sequence). The CDR3 runs 14 residues. In DNA form, the CDR3 reads TGTGCCAGTGCGCGGACTAGCGGGAGCGGCGAGCAGTACTTC. It translates to CASARTSGSGEQYF.

The chain uses TRBV29-1 and TRBJ1-2; the D gene is possibly TRBD1 (5 bases). This CDR3 spans 14 amino acids. CDR1 and CDR2 from the germline V gene are SQVTM and ANQGSEA. Trimming took 1 base from V and 7 from J, leaving 16 bases between them. The CDR3 sequence: CSVEGGRVHRGYTF. DNA of the CDR3: TGCAGCGTTGAAGGTGGCAGGGTTCACCGTGGCTACACCTTC.

The chain combines TRBV18 with TRBJ2-1; 12 bases fit TRBD2. The V gene end was trimmed by 5 bases and the J gene end by 0 bases; junction bases not matched to a gene: 5. Per the germline V gene, CDR1 is KGHSH and CDR2 is LQKENI. The CDR3 totals 17 residues. CDR3 amino acids: CASSSMTSGSSYNEQFF. The CDR3 DNA sequence: TGTGCCAGCTCATCTATGACTAGCGGGAGCTCCTACAATGAGCAGTTCTTC.

The J gene is TRBJ2-2, the V gene TRBV6-6; D unclear. CDR1 is MNHNY and CDR2 is SVGAGI in the germline V gene (reference sequence). Trimming removed 4 bases at V and 7 bases at J, with 16 bases between. CDR3 size: 15 residues. The DNA for the CDR3 is TGTGCCAGCAGTTTGGGCAGGACGGCCGTCGGGGAGCTGTTTTTT. Protein: CASSLGRTAVGELFF.

The J gene is TRBJ2-2, the V gene TRBV9; weak D call: TRBD2 (5 bases). CDR1 and CDR2 (germline): SGDLS, YYNGEE. The CDR3 loop spans 16 amino acids. V was cut by 4 bases and J by 2 bases, with 15 bases left in between. DNA for the CDR3: TGTGCCAGCAGCCCCACCCCAGGAGGAAACACCGGGGAGCTGTTTTTT. As protein: CASSPTPGGNTGELFF.

This chain joins TRBV28 and TRBJ1-2; D unclear. Per the germline V gene, CDR1 is MDHEN and CDR2 is SYDVKM. This CDR3 has 13 residues. With 7 bases removed from V and 4 bases from J, the gap between germline ends came to 13 bases. CDR3 sequence: CASNTLTSYGYTF. The CDR3 nucleotides are TGTGCCAGCAATACTCTGACGTCCTATGGCTACACCTTC.